The present T cell receptor (beta chain) was sequenced within a study of blood T cell repertoires in COVID-19. Method: immunoSEQ multiplex PCR; TCRdb's copy keeps in-frame clones and lacks some. The table shows around 170,000 clones, with 80% to 90% occurring only once. The sequenced material came from peripheral blood. The sequence was obtained from a man aged 45-65 years with active or convalescent COVID-19.

For the CDR3, the DNA is TGTGCCAGCAGCTTGGCCGGGACAGGGGACGGCTACACCTTC. Translated, it gives CASSLAGTGDGYTF. The chain carries TRBV7-3 and TRBJ1-2; 10 bases agree with TRBD1. J lost 8 bases, V lost 3 bases, and 6 bases had no gene match. Germline-derived CDR1 and CDR2 are SGHTA and FQGTGA. The CDR3 sequence is 14 residues long.